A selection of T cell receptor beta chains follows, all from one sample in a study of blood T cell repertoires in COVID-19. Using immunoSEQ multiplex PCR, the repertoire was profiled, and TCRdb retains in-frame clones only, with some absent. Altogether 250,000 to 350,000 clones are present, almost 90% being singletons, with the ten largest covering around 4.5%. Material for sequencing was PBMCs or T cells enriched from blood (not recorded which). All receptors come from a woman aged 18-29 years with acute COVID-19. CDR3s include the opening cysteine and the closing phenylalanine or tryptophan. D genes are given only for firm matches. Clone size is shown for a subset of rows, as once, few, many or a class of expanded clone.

CDR3nt: TGTGCCAGCAGCCCCGGGCGGGGCAGCCTCATGGGGGAGACCCAGTACTTC
CDR3aa: CASSPGRGSLMGETQYF
j_gene: TRBJ2-5
d_gene: -
abundance: -
v_gene: TRBV14

CDR3nt: TGTGCCAGCAGCGCACAGGGGGCGGATACGCAGTATTTT
CDR3aa: CASSAQGADTQYF
j_gene: TRBJ2-3
d_gene: TRBD1
abundance: -
v_gene: TRBV9

CDR3nt: TGTGCCAGTAGTATAGGCCGGGAGGTCTACGAGCAGTACTTC
CDR3aa: CASSIGREVYEQYF
j_gene: TRBJ2-7
d_gene: TRBD2
abundance: -
v_gene: TRBV19

CDR3nt: TGTGCCAGCAGGACGGGACTAACCACAGATACGCAGTATTTT
CDR3aa: CASRTGLTTDTQYF
j_gene: TRBJ2-3
d_gene: TRBD2
abundance: -
v_gene: TRBV14

CDR3nt: TGTGCTAGCAGCTCAGGGGGGACTGAGTACACCGGGGAGCTGTTTTTT
CDR3aa: CASSSGGTEYTGELFF
j_gene: TRBJ2-2
d_gene: -
abundance: -
v_gene: TRBV7-7

CDR3nt: TGTGCCAGCAGCTTAGCGCCTGGGCAGGGGGAGCTGTTTTTT
CDR3aa: CASSLAPGQGELFF
j_gene: TRBJ2-2
d_gene: -
abundance: -
v_gene: TRBV7-2

CDR3nt: TGTGCCAGCTCTGGCCTCGGGGTCTACGAGCAGTACTTC
CDR3aa: CASSGLGVYEQYF
j_gene: TRBJ2-7
d_gene: -
abundance: -
v_gene: TRBV18

CDR3nt: TGTGCCAGCAGTTTAGGGTCTTGGCGGGACAGGGGTCGAGATACGCAGTATTTT
CDR3aa: CASSLGSWRDRGRDTQYF
j_gene: TRBJ2-3
d_gene: TRBD1
abundance: -
v_gene: TRBV28

CDR3nt: TGTGCCAGCAGTGAAATAACCGCCGGGGGAACTAATGAAAAACTGTTTTTT
CDR3aa: CASSEITAGGTNEKLFF
j_gene: TRBJ1-4
d_gene: -
abundance: -
v_gene: TRBV25-1

CDR3nt: TGTGCCAGCTCACCACCCAGGGACTGGGATACGCAGTATTTT
CDR3aa: CASSPPRDWDTQYF
j_gene: TRBJ2-3
d_gene: -
abundance: -
v_gene: TRBV18

CDR3nt: TGTGCCAGCAGTCCTACCCCCCATGACAGGGGGCATCAGCCCCAGCATTTT
CDR3aa: CASSPTPHDRGHQPQHF
j_gene: TRBJ1-5
d_gene: TRBD1
abundance: -
v_gene: TRBV6-6

CDR3nt: TGTGCCAGCAGTTTAGGGGGGAGGGCCTTTAATGAAAAACTGTTTTTT
CDR3aa: CASSLGGRAFNEKLFF
j_gene: TRBJ1-4
d_gene: -
abundance: -
v_gene: TRBV28

CDR3nt: TGTGCCAGCACCCCGGGACACCTCCTATATGGCTACACCTTC
CDR3aa: CASTPGHLLYGYTF
j_gene: TRBJ1-2
d_gene: -
abundance: -
v_gene: TRBV21-1

CDR3nt: TGTGCCATCAGAGGGACATCAAACCAAGAGACCCAGTACTTC
CDR3aa: CAIRGTSNQETQYF
j_gene: TRBJ2-5
d_gene: -
abundance: -
v_gene: TRBV10-3

CDR3nt: TGTGCCAGCAGTTACGCCCTCGGGAATGAGCAGTTCTTC
CDR3aa: CASSYALGNEQFF
j_gene: TRBJ2-1
d_gene: -
abundance: -
v_gene: TRBV6-5

CDR3nt: TGTGCCAGCAGTGAACCCCTTAGCAATCAGCCCCAGCATTTT
CDR3aa: CASSEPLSNQPQHF
j_gene: TRBJ1-5
d_gene: -
abundance: -
v_gene: TRBV2

CDR3nt: TGTGCCAGCAGTTTCCCCAAGGGGGAGCAGTACTTC
CDR3aa: CASSFPKGEQYF
j_gene: TRBJ2-7
d_gene: -
abundance: -
v_gene: TRBV27

CDR3nt: TGTGCCAGCAGTTACATCAGGGCCACCTACGAGCAGTACTTC
CDR3aa: CASSYIRATYEQYF
j_gene: TRBJ2-7
d_gene: -
abundance: -
v_gene: TRBV6-5

CDR3nt: TGCGCCAGCAGCCAAGATTCTAGCGGAACTTACAATGAGCAGTTCTTC
CDR3aa: CASSQDSSGTYNEQFF
j_gene: TRBJ2-1
d_gene: TRBD2
abundance: once
v_gene: TRBV4-1

CDR3nt: TGTGCCAGCTCACCCACACAGAGATCTAACTATGGCTACACCTTC
CDR3aa: CASSPTQRSNYGYTF
j_gene: TRBJ1-2
d_gene: -
abundance: -
v_gene: TRBV18

CDR3nt: TGTGCCAGTAGTATACGACAGGACGGTGCCGAGCAGTACTTC
CDR3aa: CASSIRQDGAEQYF
j_gene: TRBJ2-7
d_gene: -
abundance: once
v_gene: TRBV19

CDR3nt: TGCGCCAGCAGCTTGGCAGGTGGCCCCTACGAGCAGTACTTC
CDR3aa: CASSLAGGPYEQYF
j_gene: TRBJ2-7
d_gene: -
abundance: -
v_gene: TRBV5-1

CDR3nt: TGTGCCAGCAGCTCGACAGGGTCCGGGGAGCTGTTTTTT
CDR3aa: CASSSTGSGELFF
j_gene: TRBJ2-2
d_gene: TRBD1
abundance: -
v_gene: TRBV7-3

CDR3nt: TGTGCCAGTAGTTCATTTAGAGGCACAGATACGCAGTATTTT
CDR3aa: CASSSFRGTDTQYF
j_gene: TRBJ2-3
d_gene: -
abundance: -
v_gene: TRBV19

CDR3nt: TGTGCCACCAGCGACATCTCGGCCTTGCAGGCTTTCTTT
CDR3aa: CATSDISALQAFF
j_gene: TRBJ1-1
d_gene: -
abundance: -
v_gene: TRBV15

CDR3nt: TGTGCCAGCAGCTCCGGGACAGGGGTGACAGATACGCAGTATTTT
CDR3aa: CASSSGTGVTDTQYF
j_gene: TRBJ2-3
d_gene: TRBD1
abundance: -
v_gene: TRBV6-2/TRBV6-3

CDR3nt: TGTGCCAGCAGTCGGACAGGGGGATACGAGCAGTACTTC
CDR3aa: CASSRTGGYEQYF
j_gene: TRBJ2-7
d_gene: TRBD1
abundance: -
v_gene: TRBV3-1/TRBV3-2

CDR3nt: TGTGCCAGCACCTCCGGGACTAGCGGCGCCGGGGAGCTGTTTTTT
CDR3aa: CASTSGTSGAGELFF
j_gene: TRBJ2-2
d_gene: TRBD2
abundance: -
v_gene: TRBV27

CDR3nt: TGTGCCCACAACTCAGGTCTGTCCGGCTACACCTTC
CDR3aa: CAHNSGLSGYTF
j_gene: TRBJ1-2
d_gene: -
abundance: -
v_gene: TRBV28

CDR3nt: TGTGCCAGCAGTGGACAGGGGCAAAGCTCTGGAAACACCATATATTTT
CDR3aa: CASSGQGQSSGNTIYF
j_gene: TRBJ1-3
d_gene: TRBD1
abundance: once
v_gene: TRBV27

CDR3nt: TGTGCCAGCAGTTTTTGGCAGGGGGTGGGCGGGGAGCTGTTTTTT
CDR3aa: CASSFWQGVGGELFF
j_gene: TRBJ2-2
d_gene: TRBD1
abundance: -
v_gene: TRBV27

CDR3nt: TGTGCCAGCAGCCCCCCTAATTGGTATAGCAATCAGCCCCAGCATTTT
CDR3aa: CASSPPNWYSNQPQHF
j_gene: TRBJ1-5
d_gene: -
abundance: -
v_gene: TRBV28

CDR3nt: TGTGCCAGCAGCGACCCGACAGGGATGAACACTGAAGCTTTCTTT
CDR3aa: CASSDPTGMNTEAFF
j_gene: TRBJ1-1
d_gene: TRBD1
abundance: -
v_gene: TRBV7-6

CDR3nt: TGTGCCAGCAGTTTATCGACAGGACCTGCTTCACCCCTCCACTTT
CDR3aa: CASSLSTGPASPLHF
j_gene: TRBJ1-6
d_gene: -
abundance: -
v_gene: TRBV27

CDR3nt: TGTGCCAGCAGCGTGCGCGGGTCGCGGGAGAGTTACAATGAGCAGTTCTTC
CDR3aa: CASSVRGSRESYNEQFF
j_gene: TRBJ2-1
d_gene: TRBD2
abundance: -
v_gene: TRBV9

CDR3nt: TGTGCCACCAGCATTGACAGGGGGCCTGGAAACACCATATATTTT
CDR3aa: CATSIDRGPGNTIYF
j_gene: TRBJ1-3
d_gene: TRBD1
abundance: -
v_gene: TRBV15

CDR3nt: TGCAGCGTTGACGGACAGTACGCGAATGAGCAGTTCTTC
CDR3aa: CSVDGQYANEQFF
j_gene: TRBJ2-1
d_gene: -
abundance: -
v_gene: TRBV29-1

CDR3nt: TGTGCCAGCAGCTTAGAACGGGGTGGTGATGAAAAACTGTTTTTT
CDR3aa: CASSLERGGDEKLFF
j_gene: TRBJ1-4
d_gene: -
abundance: -
v_gene: TRBV7-9

CDR3nt: TGTGCCAGTAGTATTGCCCCCGGGGAGCGGTACGGCTCTGGGGCCAACGTCCTGACTTTC
CDR3aa: CASSIAPGERYGSGANVLTF
j_gene: TRBJ2-6
d_gene: -
abundance: -
v_gene: TRBV19

CDR3nt: TGTGCCACTTGGACAGGGGCCGAACTAAATCAGCCCCAGCATTTT
CDR3aa: CATWTGAELNQPQHF
j_gene: TRBJ1-5
d_gene: TRBD1
abundance: -
v_gene: TRBV6-5

CDR3nt: TGTGCCAGCACCGAACAGGGTTCCGGCCTCCACTTT
CDR3aa: CASTEQGSGLHF
j_gene: TRBJ1-6
d_gene: -
abundance: -
v_gene: TRBV6-5

CDR3nt: TGTGCCACCAGTGACAGGGTGGCCACTGAAGCTTTCTTT
CDR3aa: CATSDRVATEAFF
j_gene: TRBJ1-1
d_gene: -
abundance: -
v_gene: TRBV24-1

CDR3nt: TGTGCCAGCAGCCTTTGGGCGGATACGCAGTATTTT
CDR3aa: CASSLWADTQYF
j_gene: TRBJ2-3
d_gene: -
abundance: -
v_gene: TRBV12-3/TRBV12-4

CDR3nt: TGTGCCAGCAGCTTCACTAGCGGGGGGGAGACCCAGTACTTC
CDR3aa: CASSFTSGGETQYF
j_gene: TRBJ2-5
d_gene: TRBD2
abundance: few
v_gene: TRBV7-2

CDR3nt: TGTGCCAGCAGCTTAGCGGGAGGCTACAATGAGCAGTTCTTC
CDR3aa: CASSLAGGYNEQFF
j_gene: TRBJ2-1
d_gene: TRBD2
abundance: -
v_gene: TRBV7-3

CDR3nt: TGTGCCAGCAGTGTGGGGACAGGGGCTGGAGGCTACACCTTC
CDR3aa: CASSVGTGAGGYTF
j_gene: TRBJ1-2
d_gene: TRBD1
abundance: -
v_gene: TRBV2

CDR3nt: TGTGCCAGCAGCTTGGGGTCCAGGACAGGGGTTGGCTACACCTTC
CDR3aa: CASSLGSRTGVGYTF
j_gene: TRBJ1-2
d_gene: TRBD1
abundance: few
v_gene: TRBV5-6

CDR3nt: TGTGCCAGCAGCGTAGATAGGCCAGGGAGGAGGCAAGAGACCCAGTACTTC
CDR3aa: CASSVDRPGRRQETQYF
j_gene: TRBJ2-5
d_gene: -
abundance: few
v_gene: TRBV9

CDR3nt: TGCGCCAGCAGTGATCAGACCGGGACAGGGGGTTCCGAGCAGTACTTC
CDR3aa: CASSDQTGTGGSEQYF
j_gene: TRBJ2-7
d_gene: TRBD1
abundance: -
v_gene: TRBV10-1

CDR3nt: TGTGCCAGCAGCTTATGGAGTTCGAACACCGGGGAGCTGTTTTTT
CDR3aa: CASSLWSSNTGELFF
j_gene: TRBJ2-2
d_gene: -
abundance: -
v_gene: TRBV7-2

CDR3nt: TGTGCCAGCAGCCTCAGCCGACAGGGAAGGGGCCATATTGAAAAACTGTTTTTT
CDR3aa: CASSLSRQGRGHIEKLFF
j_gene: TRBJ1-4
d_gene: TRBD1
abundance: -
v_gene: TRBV5-5

CDR3nt: TGTGCCAGCAGTGACAGGACAGCCCTCTCTTATGGCTACACCTTC
CDR3aa: CASSDRTALSYGYTF
j_gene: TRBJ1-2
d_gene: -
abundance: -
v_gene: TRBV2

CDR3nt: TGTGCCAGCAGCCCTGCTGGGGCCCTAAAAGCTGGCTATGGCTACACCTTC
CDR3aa: CASSPAGALKAGYGYTF
j_gene: TRBJ1-2
d_gene: -
abundance: -
v_gene: TRBV9

CDR3nt: TGTGCCAGCAGAAATTATCAGGGGGCCATTAAAGAGACCCAGTACTTC
CDR3aa: CASRNYQGAIKETQYF
j_gene: TRBJ2-5
d_gene: TRBD1
abundance: -
v_gene: TRBV27

CDR3nt: TGTGCCAGCAGCTGGGGAGGTGAAGAGACCCAGTACTTC
CDR3aa: CASSWGGEETQYF
j_gene: TRBJ2-5
d_gene: -
abundance: -
v_gene: TRBV27

CDR3nt: TGTGCCAGCAGTCCCGGGACAGGGCCTTACGAGCAGTACTTC
CDR3aa: CASSPGTGPYEQYF
j_gene: TRBJ2-7
d_gene: TRBD1
abundance: -
v_gene: TRBV6-5

CDR3nt: TGCGCCAGCAGCCACCCGGACAGGAGGGGGAACACCGGGGAGCTGTTTTTT
CDR3aa: CASSHPDRRGNTGELFF
j_gene: TRBJ2-2
d_gene: -
abundance: -
v_gene: TRBV4-1

CDR3nt: TGTGCCAGCAGCTTAGTTGGGAGCTCCTATAATTCACCCCTCCACTTT
CDR3aa: CASSLVGSSYNSPLHF
j_gene: TRBJ1-6
d_gene: -
abundance: -
v_gene: TRBV11-2

CDR3nt: TGCGCCAGCAGCCGAACCGACGAGGCCGAGACGAGGTTTTTT
CDR3aa: CASSRTDEAETRFF
j_gene: TRBJ1-4
d_gene: -
abundance: -
v_gene: TRBV4-1

CDR3nt: TGTGCCAGCTCACCGGGGCTGAACACTGAAGCTTTCTTT
CDR3aa: CASSPGLNTEAFF
j_gene: TRBJ1-1
d_gene: -
abundance: -
v_gene: TRBV18